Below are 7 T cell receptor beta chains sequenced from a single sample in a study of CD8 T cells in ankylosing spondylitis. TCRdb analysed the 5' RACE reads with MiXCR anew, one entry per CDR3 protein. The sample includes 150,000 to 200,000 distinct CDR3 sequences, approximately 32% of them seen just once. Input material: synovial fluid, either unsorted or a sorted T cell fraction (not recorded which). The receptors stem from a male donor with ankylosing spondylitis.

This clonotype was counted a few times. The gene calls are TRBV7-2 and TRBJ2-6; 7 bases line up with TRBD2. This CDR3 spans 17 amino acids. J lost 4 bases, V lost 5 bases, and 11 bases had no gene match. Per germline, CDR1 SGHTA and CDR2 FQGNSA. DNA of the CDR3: TGTGCCAGCAGCACCCGGGGGGAGTTAGCGGGGGCCAACGTCCTGACTTTC. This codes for CASSTRGELAGANVLTF.

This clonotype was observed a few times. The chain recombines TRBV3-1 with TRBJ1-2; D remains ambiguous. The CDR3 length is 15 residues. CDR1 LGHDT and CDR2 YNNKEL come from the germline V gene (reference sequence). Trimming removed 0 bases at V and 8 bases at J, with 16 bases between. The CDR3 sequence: CASSQDGGRASGYTF. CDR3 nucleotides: TGTGCCAGCAGCCAAGATGGAGGGAGAGCCAGCGGCTACACCTTC.

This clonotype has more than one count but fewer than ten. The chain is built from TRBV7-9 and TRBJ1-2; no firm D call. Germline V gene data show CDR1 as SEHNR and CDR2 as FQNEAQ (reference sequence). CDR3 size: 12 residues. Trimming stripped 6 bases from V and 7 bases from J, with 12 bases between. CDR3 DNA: TGTGCCAGCAGTCCGGCCCCCTCTGGCTACACCTTC. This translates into CASSPAPSGYTF. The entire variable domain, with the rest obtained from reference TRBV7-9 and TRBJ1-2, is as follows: DTGVSQNPRHKITKRGQNVTFRCDPISEHNRLYWYRQTLGQGPEFLTYFQNEAQLEKSRLLSDRFSAERPKGSFSTLEIQRTEQGDSAMYLCASSPAPSGYTFGSGTRLTVV.

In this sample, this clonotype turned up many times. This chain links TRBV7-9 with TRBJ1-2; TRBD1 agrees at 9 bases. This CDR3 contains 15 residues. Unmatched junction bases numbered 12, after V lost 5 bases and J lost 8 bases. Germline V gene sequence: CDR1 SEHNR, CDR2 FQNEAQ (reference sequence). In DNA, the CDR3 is TGTGCCAGCAGCCACCGGGACAGGGAGGGAGAGGGCTACACCTTC. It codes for CASSHRDREGEGYTF.

CDR3 protein: CATSREGLVSSNEQFF. DNA of the CDR3: TGTGCCACCAGCAGAGAAGGACTAGTCTCATCAAATGAGCAGTTCTTC. The chain joins TRBV15 to TRBJ2-1; 7 bases match TRBD2. Trimming at V came to 0 bases and at J to 7 bases, leaving 9 bases not matched to a gene. CDR1 and CDR2 from the germline V gene are LNHNV and YYDKDF (reference sequence). The CDR3 covers 16 residues.

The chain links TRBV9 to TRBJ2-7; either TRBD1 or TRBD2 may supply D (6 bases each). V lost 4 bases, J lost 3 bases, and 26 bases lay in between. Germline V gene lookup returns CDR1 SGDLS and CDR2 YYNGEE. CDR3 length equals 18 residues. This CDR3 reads CASSPRSIDRRGGYEQYF. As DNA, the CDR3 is TGTGCCAGCAGCCCCCGATCGATAGACAGGAGGGGAGGCTACGAGCAGTACTTC.

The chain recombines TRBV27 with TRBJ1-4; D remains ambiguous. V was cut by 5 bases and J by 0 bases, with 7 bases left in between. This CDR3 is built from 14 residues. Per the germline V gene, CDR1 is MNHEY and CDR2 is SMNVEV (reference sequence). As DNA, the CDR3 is TGTGCCAGCAGTCGGTCTGCAACTAATGAAAAACTGTTTTTT. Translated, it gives CASSRSATNEKLFF.